This TCR beta chain was recorded in a study of blood T cell repertoires in COVID-19 (dated by TCRdb to 2020 to 2022). Regarding the study in general: Samples covering the acute and convalescent phases of COVID-19 were provided by collaborators in the United States, Italy and Spain. The material from the prospective study consisted of cDNA or gDNA derived from T cells, B-cell-depleted T cells, or PBMCs. The dataset comprised deeply sampled blood TCRbeta repertoires from subjects exposed to, actively infected with, or recovered from COVID-19. A freely available public database, intended as a resource for researchers studying the immune response to SARS-CoV-2, is where the repertoires were released. Samples were obtained from the ongoing ImmuneRACE study (first 160 participants) and from 1,254 subjects provided by 6 global collaborators. Sample metadata almost always included a de-identified subject ID, COVID-19 status, age in years and sex. HLA class I and class II types, where available, came from metadata supplied by the sample provider rather than from assay-based typing. Broad study findings and their caveats: The quantity of clinical and demographic metadata differed by source and by participant and was supplied without curation.

Worth noting for this clone: No cognate antigen has been identified for it. There are no base qualities to consult, and no much larger clone falls within one base.

V is pared back by 3 bases and J by 7 bases, with 13 bases lying between the germline termini. Inclusive of the bounding cysteine and phenylalanine, the CDR3 is 14 residues long. The CDR3 DNA has 42 bases and is translated from base 1. The CDR1 and CDR2 encoded by the germline V gene (reference sequence) are MNHEY and SMNVEV. Enrolling through a virtual design, the prospective study's participants ranged in age from roughly 18 to 89 years and lived across roughly 24 United States geographic areas. Cohort assignment in the prospective study relied on participant-reported clinical history from a screening survey and a study questionnaire. Exposed participants were defined as having been in contact with someone with a PCR-confirmed or clinician-diagnosed COVID-19 case within 2 weeks of study entry. Each participant in the prospective study had whole blood, serum and a nasopharyngeal or oropharyngeal swab collected by mobile phlebotomists. Prospective study participants could optionally give additional blood draws and questionnaires over an approximately 2-month period. Before DNA extraction, blood samples from the prospective study were shipped at room temperature or frozen.

TCRbeta CDR3 regions were amplified from genomic DNA by means of the immunoSEQ Assay, a bias-controlled multiplex PCR. In the source study's methods: The number of nucleated cells in each sample was estimated by amplification of reference gene primers within the assay. To quantify the absolute abundance of each unique TCRbeta CDR3 rearrangement, sequence reads were collapsed and filtered. Productive Simpson clonality was computed per sample as the square root of Simpson's diversity index over productive rearrangements. The clones in this table, taken by TCRdb from immuneACCESS, are in-frame only. Not every clone is retained; where verified, under half of the shortfall comes from an unresolved V gene, and the cause of the rest is unknown. That table furnishes V, J and clone size, whereas the DNA furnished D and trimming. This sample has some 270,000 clones in its table, and around 93% of those were observed once. Approximately 3% of the sample rests with the top ten.

The source is a man aged 35-49 years who had been exposed to COVID-19. The sequenced sample consisted of PBMCs or T cells enriched from blood (not recorded which). This chain is built from TRBV27 and TRBJ2-1; a tentative D call is TRBD2 (7 bases match). This receptor has the CDR3 CASSLGGGGNEQFF. The bases read TGTGCCAGCAGTTTGGGAGGGGGGGGGAATGAGCAGTTCTTC.